One and the same sample provided the 20 T cell receptor beta chains below, sequenced in a study of molecular identifiers for immune sequencing clone quantification. TCRdb recomputed calls from the PCR reads with MiXCR, one row per CDR3 protein. The data hold about 63,000 distinct CDR3 sequences, with roughly a fifth observed a single time. The sequenced material came from naive CD8+ T cells from blood, with Jurkat cell RNA spiked in. The subset is: FACS-sorted CD8+CD4-CCR7+CD45RA+ naive T cells. The source is a human donor in good health. Some libraries in this study had Jurkat cell RNA spiked in.

V usage is TRBV4-2 and J usage is TRBJ1-3; D gene unclear. The V gene's germline CDR1 is LGHNA and CDR2 YNFKEQ. The CDR3 totals 15 residues. V was clipped by 1 base and J by 0 bases, with 7 bases between them. CDR3 sequence: CASSQGRLSGNTIYF. In DNA form, the CDR3 reads TGTGCCAGCAGCCAAGGGCGGCTCTCTGGAAACACCATATATTTT.

This clonotype occurred many times. This chain links TRBV29-1 with TRBJ2-3; tentative D call: TRBD1 (5 bases). Germline lookup yields CDR1 SQVTM and CDR2 ANQGSEA. With 5 bases removed from V and 4 bases from J, the gap between germline ends came to 22 bases. This CDR3 is 16 amino acids long. The CDR3 reads CSVIERAGILADTQYF. CDR3 DNA: TGCAGCGTTATCGAACGGGCAGGGATCTTGGCAGATACGCAGTATTTT.

Notes on this clonotype: This may stem from a read error, because a much larger clone lies one nucleotide away. CDR3 coding DNA: TGTGCCAGCAGCCAAGGTCTGGGGGAGACTGAAGCTTTCTTT. Translation: CASSQGLGETEAFF. The chain couples TRBV3-1 to TRBJ1-1; D perhaps matches TRBD1 (5 bases). Trimming pared 1 base from V and 5 bases from J, leaving 11 bases between. The CDR3 extends over 14 amino acids. CDR1 LGHDT and CDR2 YNNKEL come from the germline V gene (reference sequence).

This clonotype was picked up many times. The V gene is TRBV27, the J gene TRBJ1-5; D ambiguous. This CDR3 contains 13 residues. Germline CDR1 MNHEY, CDR2 SMNVEV (reference sequence). V lost 5 bases and J 0 bases, leaving 5 bases between the germline ends. The CDR3: CASSPYSNQPQHF. The CDR3 DNA is TGTGCCAGCAGTCCATATAGCAATCAGCCCCAGCATTTT.

V gene TRBV12-3 or TRBV12-4 combines with J gene TRBJ2-3, with TRBD2 identical over 8 bases. The CDR3 has 14 residues. Unmatched junction bases numbered 3, after V lost 6 bases and J lost 1 base. CDR3 protein: CASRRGGGTDTQYF. DNA for the CDR3: TGTGCCAGCAGACGGGGGGGGGGCACAGATACGCAGTATTTT.

This clonotype was seen repeatedly, ten times or more. The chain joins TRBV29-1 to TRBJ1-1; 9 bases are shared with TRBD1. CDR1 is SQVTM, CDR2 ANQGSEA, per germline. The CDR3 runs to 15 residues. Trimming cost V 6 bases and J 4 bases; bases outside gene matches: 12. CDR3 amino acids: CSVRRTGGRGTEAFF. The CDR3 DNA reads TGCAGCGTCCGACGAACAGGGGGCCGGGGCACTGAAGCTTTCTTT.

J is TRBJ1-3 and V is TRBV4-3; the D gene is possibly TRBD1 (5 bases). CDR3 length equals 20 residues. V lost 0 bases and J lost 0, with 21 bases in between. The germline CDR1 and CDR2 sequences are LGHNA and YSLEER. CDR3 sequence reads: CASSQDRFWGGGSSGNTIYF. CDR3 DNA: TGCGCCAGCAGCCAAGATCGGTTTTGGGGGGGTGGGAGCTCTGGAAACACCATATATTTT.

This clonotype was counted ten times or more. This chain links TRBV7-8 with TRBJ2-1; 11 positions agree with TRBD1. Trimming removed 4 bases from V and 4 bases from J; junction bases left unmatched: 6. The germline gives CDR1 SGHVS, CDR2 FQNEAQ. CDR3 size: 16 residues. CDR3: CASSSPGTGGYNEQFF. In DNA form, the CDR3 reads TGTGCCAGCAGCTCACCTGGGACAGGGGGATACAATGAGCAGTTCTTC.

To note about this clonotype: The junction departs from the called germline gene at one end, perhaps through a read error. The chain is built from TRBV4-1 and TRBJ2-3; D assignment may be TRBD1 or TRBD2 (5 bases each). This CDR3 has 16 residues. CDR1 is MGHRA, CDR2 YSYEKL, per germline. The CDR3 sequence is CASSPIGAARTGTQYF. The CDR3 DNA follows: TGCGCCAGCAGCCCTATCGGAGCGGCCCGCACAGGTACGCAGTATTTT.

This clonotype was seen ten or more times. The chain links TRBV19 to TRBJ1-3; D not certain. Germline V gene data show CDR1 as LNHDA and CDR2 as SQIVND (reference sequence). Trimming pared 3 bases from V and 0 bases from J, leaving 9 bases between. The CDR3 covers 15 residues. The CDR3 here is CASSMESYSGNTIYF. The CDR3 bases are TGTGCCAGTAGTATGGAAAGCTACTCTGGAAACACCATATATTTT.

This clonotype occurred many times. This chain connects TRBV4-1 to TRBJ2-7; no firm D call. CDR3 length: 15 residues. Trimming pared 4 bases from V and 6 bases from J, leaving 19 bases between. CDR1 is MGHRA, CDR2 YSYEKL, per germline. CDR3 coding DNA: TGCGCCAGCAGCCCCCGCGGCGGTAGGTCGCCCGAGCAGTACTTC. Translated, it gives CASSPRGGRSPEQYF.

This clonotype was counted many times. One end of the junction varies from germline; a read error may be responsible. The chain carries TRBV2 and TRBJ1-5, with TRBD1 identical over 9 bases. In germline, CDR1 is SNHLY, CDR2 FYNNEI. The CDR3 covers 15 residues. The CDR3 sequence: CASREAGTGIQPQHF. The CDR3 nucleotides read TGTGCCAGCAGGGAAGCCGGGACAGGGATCCAGCCCCAGCATTTT.

This sequence joins TRBV27 and TRBJ2-7, with D unclear. The CDR3 is 14 amino acids. Trimming left V 2 bases short and J 6 bases short, with 14 bases between. Germline V gene sequence: CDR1 MNHEY, CDR2 SMNVEV (reference sequence). Written as DNA, the CDR3 is TGTGCCAGCAGTTTACCAGGAAGGGTTTCCGAGCAGTACTTC. Translated: CASSLPGRVSEQYF.

The V and J genes are TRBV9 and TRBJ2-1, with D unclear. V gave up 3 bases and J gave up 8 bases, with 12 bases separating them. The CDR3 totals 13 residues. CDR1 is SGDLS and CDR2 is YYNGEE in the germline V gene. CDR3 region: CASSEDGSDEQFF. CDR3 DNA sequence: TGTGCCAGCAGCGAGGATGGGTCCGATGAGCAGTTCTTC.

This clonotype was detected a few times. The chain has TRBV5-4 and TRBJ2-3; no firm D call. The CDR3 spans 17 residues. Germline V gives CDR1 SGHNT, CDR2 YYREEE (reference sequence). The V end was cut by 0 bases, the J end by 0 bases, with 14 bases between. This CDR3 reads CASSLDLTLPSTDTQYF. The CDR3 nucleotides read TGTGCCAGCAGCTTGGACCTAACTTTGCCGAGCACAGATACGCAGTATTTT.

This clonotype was counted many times. The chain carries TRBV5-1 and TRBJ2-2; D gene uncertain. CDR3 length: 15 residues. The ends were cut back, 4 bases at V and 0 bases at J, with 10 bases in the middle. CDR1 and CDR2 from the germline V gene are SGHRS and YFSETQ. The CDR3 bases are TGCGCCAGCAGCCCCCGATACACGAACACCGGGGAGCTGTTTTTT. Its translation is CASSPRYTNTGELFF.

The gene calls are TRBV30 and TRBJ2-2; either TRBD1 or TRBD2 may supply D (5 bases each). Germline loops: CDR1 GTSNPN, CDR2 SVGIG (reference sequence). CDR3 length equals 15 residues. V dropped 0 bases and J dropped 0 bases, with 8 bases sitting between them. The CDR3 sequence is CAWSVGTANTGELFF. The CDR3 coding sequence is TGTGCCTGGAGTGTAGGGACGGCGAACACCGGGGAGCTGTTTTTT.

This clonotype was found many times. The chain uses TRBV7-6 and TRBJ2-3; a weak D match, TRBD2 (5 bases). The CDR3 loop spans 14 amino acids. The germline V gene has CDR1 SGHVS and CDR2 FNYEAQ. V lost 4 bases, J lost 4 bases, and 12 bases lay in between. The CDR3: CASSYTKRADTQYF. The CDR3 DNA follows: TGTGCCAGCAGCTATACAAAGAGGGCAGATACGCAGTATTTT.

This chain uses TRBV6-2 or TRBV6-3 with TRBJ2-1; 8 bases are shared with TRBD2. The junction had 13 bases not matched to a gene; V was cut back by 7 bases and J by 5 bases. This CDR3 region has 16 residues. Germline CDR1 MNHEY, CDR2 SVGEGT. The CDR3 DNA follows: TGTGCCAGCACAATCCTCAGCGGGAGATTTAACAATGAGCAGTTCTTC. Translating gives CASTILSGRFNNEQFF.

This clonotype was observed a handful of times. The chain uses TRBV28 and TRBJ2-4; possibly TRBD1 or TRBD2 for D (5 bases each). The CDR3 is made up of 13 amino acids. Germline loops: CDR1 MDHEN, CDR2 SYDVKM. V lost 3 bases and J lost 9, with 12 bases in between. CDR3 DNA sequence: TGTGCCAGCAGTTTCGGCTGGGGGAGCATTCAGTACTTC. Translated, it gives CASSFGWGSIQYF. The whole variable domain, remainder taken from reference TRBV28 and TRBJ2-4, is DVKVTQSSRYLVKRTGEKVFLECVQDMDHENMFWYRQDPGLGLRLIYFSYDVKMKEKGDIPEGYSVSREKKERFSLILESASTNQTSMYLCASSFGWGSIQYFGAGTRLSVL.